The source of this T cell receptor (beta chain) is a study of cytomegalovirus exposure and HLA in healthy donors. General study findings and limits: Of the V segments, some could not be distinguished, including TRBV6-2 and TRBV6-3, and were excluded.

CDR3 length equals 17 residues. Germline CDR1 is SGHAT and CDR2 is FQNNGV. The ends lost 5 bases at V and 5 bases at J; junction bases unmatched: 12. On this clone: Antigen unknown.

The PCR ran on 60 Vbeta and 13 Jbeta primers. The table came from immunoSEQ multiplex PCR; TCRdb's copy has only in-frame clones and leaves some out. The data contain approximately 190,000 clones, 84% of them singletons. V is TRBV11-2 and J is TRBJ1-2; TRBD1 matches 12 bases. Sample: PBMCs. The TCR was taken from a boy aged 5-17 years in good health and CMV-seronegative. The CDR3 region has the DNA TGTGCCAGCAGCCCCCGCCCCGGGACAGGGGGCTTGTATGGCTACACCTTC. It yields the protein CASSPRPGTGGLYGYTF.